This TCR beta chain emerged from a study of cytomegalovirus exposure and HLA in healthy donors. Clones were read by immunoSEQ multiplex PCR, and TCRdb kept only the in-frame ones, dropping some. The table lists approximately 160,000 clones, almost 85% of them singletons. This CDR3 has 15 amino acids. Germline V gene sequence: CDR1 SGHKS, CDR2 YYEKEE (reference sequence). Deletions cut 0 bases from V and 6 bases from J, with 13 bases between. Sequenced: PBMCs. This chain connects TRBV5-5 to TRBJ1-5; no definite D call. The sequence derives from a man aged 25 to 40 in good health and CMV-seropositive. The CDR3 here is CASSLEPLGGQPQHF. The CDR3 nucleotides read TGTGCCAGCAGCTTGGAACCCCTAGGAGGTCAGCCCCAGCATTTT. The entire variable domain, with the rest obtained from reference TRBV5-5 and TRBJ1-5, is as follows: DAGVTQSPTHLIKTRGQQVTLRCSPISGHKSVSWYQQVLGQGPQFIFQYYEKEERGRGNFPDRFSARQFPNYSSELNVNALLLGDSALYLCASSLEPLGGQPQHFGDGTRLSIL.